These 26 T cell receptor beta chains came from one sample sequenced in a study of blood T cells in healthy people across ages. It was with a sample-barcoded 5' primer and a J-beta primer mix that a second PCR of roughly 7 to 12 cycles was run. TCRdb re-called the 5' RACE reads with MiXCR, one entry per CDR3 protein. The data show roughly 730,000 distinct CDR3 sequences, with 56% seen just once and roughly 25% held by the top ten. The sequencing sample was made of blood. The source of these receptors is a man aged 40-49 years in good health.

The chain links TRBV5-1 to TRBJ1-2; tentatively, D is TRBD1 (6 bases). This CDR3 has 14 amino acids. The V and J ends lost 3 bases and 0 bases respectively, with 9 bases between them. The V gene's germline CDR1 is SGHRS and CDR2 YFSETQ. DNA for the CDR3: TGCGCCAGCAGCTCAACAGGGACTAACTATGGCTACACCTTC. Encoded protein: CASSSTGTNYGYTF. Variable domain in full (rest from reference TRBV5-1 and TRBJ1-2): KAGVTQTPRYLIKTRGQQVTLSCSPISGHRSVSWYQQTPGQGLQFLFEYFSETQRNKGNFPGRFSGRQFSNSRSEMNVSTLELGDSALYLCASSSTGTNYGYTFGSGTRLTVV.

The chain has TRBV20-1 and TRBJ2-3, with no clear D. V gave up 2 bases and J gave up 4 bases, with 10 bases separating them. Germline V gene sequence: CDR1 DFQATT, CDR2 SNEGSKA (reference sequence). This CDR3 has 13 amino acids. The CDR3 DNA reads TGCAGTGCTAGATCTCCCAGGCCAGATACGCAGTATTTT. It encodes CSARSPRPDTQYF.

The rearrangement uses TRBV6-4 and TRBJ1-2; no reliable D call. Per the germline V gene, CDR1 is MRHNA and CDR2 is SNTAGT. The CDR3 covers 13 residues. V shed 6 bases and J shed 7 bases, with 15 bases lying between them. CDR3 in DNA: TGTGCCAGCAGCGCCGATCTGTGGGGTGGCTACACCTTC. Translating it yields CASSADLWGGYTF.

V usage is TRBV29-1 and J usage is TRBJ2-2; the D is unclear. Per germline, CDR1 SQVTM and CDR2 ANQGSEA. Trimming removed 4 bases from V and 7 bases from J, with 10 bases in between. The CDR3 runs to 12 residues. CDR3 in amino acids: CSVVSKNGELFF. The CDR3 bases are TGCAGCGTTGTTTCGAAGAACGGGGAGCTGTTTTTT.

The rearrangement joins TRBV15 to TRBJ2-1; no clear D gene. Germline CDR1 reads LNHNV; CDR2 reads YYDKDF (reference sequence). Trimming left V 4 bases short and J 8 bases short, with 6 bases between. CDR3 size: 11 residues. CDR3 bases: TGTGCCACCAGCACCCTACATGAGCAGTTCTTC. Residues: CATSTLHEQFF.

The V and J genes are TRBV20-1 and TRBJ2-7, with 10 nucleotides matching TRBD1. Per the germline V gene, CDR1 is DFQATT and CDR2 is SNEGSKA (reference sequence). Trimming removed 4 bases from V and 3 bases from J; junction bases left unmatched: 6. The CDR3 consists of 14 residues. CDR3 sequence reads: CSAKDRGTHYEQYF. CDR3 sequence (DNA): TGCAGTGCTAAGGACAGGGGGACACACTACGAGCAGTACTTC.

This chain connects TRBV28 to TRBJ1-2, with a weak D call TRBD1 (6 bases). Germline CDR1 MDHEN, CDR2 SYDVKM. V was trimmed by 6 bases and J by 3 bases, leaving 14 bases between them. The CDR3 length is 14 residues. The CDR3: CASRNPRGYYGYTF. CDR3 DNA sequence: TGTGCCAGCAGGAATCCCAGGGGCTACTATGGCTACACCTTC.

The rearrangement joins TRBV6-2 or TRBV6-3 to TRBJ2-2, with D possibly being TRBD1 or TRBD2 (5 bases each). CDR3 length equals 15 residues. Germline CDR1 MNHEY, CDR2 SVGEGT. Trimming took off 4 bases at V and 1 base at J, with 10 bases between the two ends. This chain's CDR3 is CASSFGAGNTGELFF. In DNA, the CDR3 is TGTGCCAGCAGTTTCGGGGCAGGGAACACCGGGGAGCTGTTTTTT.

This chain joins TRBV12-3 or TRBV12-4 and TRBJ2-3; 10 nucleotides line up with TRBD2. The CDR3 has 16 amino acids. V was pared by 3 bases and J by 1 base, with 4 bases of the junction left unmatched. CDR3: CASSFLAGARTDTQYF. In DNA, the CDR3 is TGTGCCAGCAGTTTCCTAGCGGGGGCGCGCACAGATACGCAGTATTTT.

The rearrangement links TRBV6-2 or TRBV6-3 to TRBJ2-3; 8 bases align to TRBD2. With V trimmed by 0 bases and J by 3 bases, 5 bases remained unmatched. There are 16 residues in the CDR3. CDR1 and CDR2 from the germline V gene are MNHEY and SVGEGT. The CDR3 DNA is TGTGCCAGCAGTTACTCCGGCGGGGGGCCAACAGATACGCAGTATTTT. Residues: CASSYSGGGPTDTQYF.

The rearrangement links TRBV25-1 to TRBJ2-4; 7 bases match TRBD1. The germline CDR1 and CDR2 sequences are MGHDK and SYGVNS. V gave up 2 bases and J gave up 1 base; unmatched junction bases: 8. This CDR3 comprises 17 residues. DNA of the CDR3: TGTGCCAGCAGTGAACACTCGCAGGGGGTGGCCAAAAACATTCAGTACTTC. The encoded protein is CASSEHSQGVAKNIQYF.

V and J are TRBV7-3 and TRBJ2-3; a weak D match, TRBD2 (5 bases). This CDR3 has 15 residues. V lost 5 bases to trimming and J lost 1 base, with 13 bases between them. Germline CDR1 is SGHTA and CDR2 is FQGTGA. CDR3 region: CASSPDTRGTDTQYF. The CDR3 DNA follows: TGTGCCAGCAGCCCCGACACGCGGGGCACAGATACGCAGTATTTT.

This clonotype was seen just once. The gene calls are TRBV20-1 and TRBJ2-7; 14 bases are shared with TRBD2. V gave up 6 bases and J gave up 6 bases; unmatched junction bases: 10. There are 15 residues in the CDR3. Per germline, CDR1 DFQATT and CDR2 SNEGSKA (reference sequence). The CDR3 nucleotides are TGCAGTGCCGTCCCGGGACTAGCGGGAGCGGGCGAGCAGTACTTC. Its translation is CSAVPGLAGAGEQYF.

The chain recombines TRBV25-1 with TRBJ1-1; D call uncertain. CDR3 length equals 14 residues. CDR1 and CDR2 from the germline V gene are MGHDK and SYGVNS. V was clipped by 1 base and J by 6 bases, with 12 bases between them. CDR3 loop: CASSESALGAEAFF. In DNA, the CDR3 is TGTGCCAGCAGTGAATCCGCCCTAGGCGCTGAAGCTTTCTTT.

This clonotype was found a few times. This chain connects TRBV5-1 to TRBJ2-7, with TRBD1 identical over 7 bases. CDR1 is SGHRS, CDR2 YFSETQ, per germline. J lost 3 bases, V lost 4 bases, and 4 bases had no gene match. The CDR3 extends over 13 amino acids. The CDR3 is CASSRDRIYEQYF. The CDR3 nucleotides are TGCGCCAGCAGCAGGGACAGAATCTACGAGCAGTACTTC.

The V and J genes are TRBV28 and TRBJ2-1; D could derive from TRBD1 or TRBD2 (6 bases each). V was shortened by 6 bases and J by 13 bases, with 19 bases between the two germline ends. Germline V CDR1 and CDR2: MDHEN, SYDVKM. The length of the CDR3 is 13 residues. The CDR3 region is CASRKGGPETQFF. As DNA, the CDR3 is TGTGCCAGCAGAAAAGGGGGGCCTGAGACCCAGTTCTTC.

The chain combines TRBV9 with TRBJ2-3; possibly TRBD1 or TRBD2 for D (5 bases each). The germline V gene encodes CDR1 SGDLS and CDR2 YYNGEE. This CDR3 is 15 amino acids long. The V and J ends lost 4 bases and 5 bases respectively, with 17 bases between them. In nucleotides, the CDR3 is TGTGCCAGCAGCCCGGGACCGGGTACGGTAGATACGCAGTATTTT. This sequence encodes CASSPGPGTVDTQYF.

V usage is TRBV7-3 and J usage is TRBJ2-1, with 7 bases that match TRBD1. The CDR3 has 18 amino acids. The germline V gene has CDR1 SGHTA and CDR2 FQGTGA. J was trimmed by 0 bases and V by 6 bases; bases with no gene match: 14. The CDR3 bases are TGTGCCAGCAGTCCGGGACAGCTTACTTCTGACTCCTACAATGAGCAGTTCTTC. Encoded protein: CASSPGQLTSDSYNEQFF. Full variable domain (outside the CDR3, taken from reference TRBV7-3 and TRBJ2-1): GAGVSQTPSNKVTEKGKYVELRCDPISGHTALYWYRQSLGQGPEFLIYFQGTGAADDSGLPNDRFFAVRPEGSVSTLKIQRTERGDSAVYLCASSPGQLTSDSYNEQFFGPGTRLTVL.

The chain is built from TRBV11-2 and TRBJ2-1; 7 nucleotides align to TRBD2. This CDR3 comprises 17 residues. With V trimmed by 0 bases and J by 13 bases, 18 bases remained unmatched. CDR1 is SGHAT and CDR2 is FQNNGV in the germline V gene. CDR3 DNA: TGTGCCAGCAGCTTAGATCTTAGCGGGCGACCCCGGGAGACCCAGTTCTTC. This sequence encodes CASSLDLSGRPRETQFF.

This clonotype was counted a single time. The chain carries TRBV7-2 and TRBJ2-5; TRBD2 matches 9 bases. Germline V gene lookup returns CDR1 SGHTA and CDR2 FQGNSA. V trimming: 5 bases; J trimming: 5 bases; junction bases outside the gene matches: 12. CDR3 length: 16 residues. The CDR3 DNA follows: TGTGCCAGCAGCCGTGCTAGCGGGGCCTTCGGCGAGACCCAGTACTTC. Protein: CASSRASGAFGETQYF.

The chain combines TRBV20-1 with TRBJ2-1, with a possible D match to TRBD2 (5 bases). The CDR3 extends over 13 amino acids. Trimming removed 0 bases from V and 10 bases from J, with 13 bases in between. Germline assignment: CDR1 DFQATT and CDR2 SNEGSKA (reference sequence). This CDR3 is CSAREFEGYEQFF. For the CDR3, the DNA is TGCAGTGCTAGAGAGTTCGAGGGATACGAGCAGTTCTTC.

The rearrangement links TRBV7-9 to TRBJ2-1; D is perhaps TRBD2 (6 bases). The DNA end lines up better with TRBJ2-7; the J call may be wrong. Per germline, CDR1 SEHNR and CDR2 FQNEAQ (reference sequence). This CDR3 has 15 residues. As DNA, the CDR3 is TGTGCCAGCAGCTCTACCGGGAGCTCCTACAATGAGCAGTACTTC. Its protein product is CASSSTGSSYNEQYF.

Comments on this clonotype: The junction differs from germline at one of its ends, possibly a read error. The CDR3 nucleotides read TGTGCCGGCAGTGAACGGGGTTTCAAAGAGACCCAGTACTTC. Its protein product is CAGSERGFKETQYF. V usage is TRBV25-1 and J usage is TRBJ2-5; possible D gene TRBD2, 5 bases. From germline, CDR1 is MGHDK and CDR2 SYGVNS. The CDR3 length is 14 residues.

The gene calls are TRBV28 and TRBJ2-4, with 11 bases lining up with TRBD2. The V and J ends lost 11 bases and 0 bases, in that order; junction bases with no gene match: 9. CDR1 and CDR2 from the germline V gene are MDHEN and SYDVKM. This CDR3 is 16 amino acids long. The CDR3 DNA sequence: TGTGCCCGGGGACTAGCGGAGACGCTAGCCAAAAACATTCAGTACTTC. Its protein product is CARGLAETLAKNIQYF.

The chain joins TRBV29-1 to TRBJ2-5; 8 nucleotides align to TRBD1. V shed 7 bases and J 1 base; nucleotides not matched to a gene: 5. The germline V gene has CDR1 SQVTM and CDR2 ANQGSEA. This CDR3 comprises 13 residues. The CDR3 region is CSGGDRPQETQYF. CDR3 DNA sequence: TGCAGCGGGGGGGACAGGCCCCAAGAGACCCAGTACTTC.

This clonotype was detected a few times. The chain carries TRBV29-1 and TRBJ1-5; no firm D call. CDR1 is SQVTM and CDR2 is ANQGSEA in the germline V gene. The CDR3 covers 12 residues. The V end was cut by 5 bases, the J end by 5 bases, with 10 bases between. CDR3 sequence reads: CSVSGGDQPQHF. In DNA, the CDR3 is TGCAGCGTTTCGGGCGGGGATCAGCCCCAGCATTTT.